A single T cell receptor beta chain is shown here with its context. The antigen is undetermined. Separate alpha and beta amplification began at the second PCR step. The sample is drawn from a study of naive and memory T cell subsets. Study conclusions and caveats: Gini index rose across naive, CM, EM and EMRA in CD4 and CD8. Especially in CD8 cells, naive repertoires contained a few larger clonotypes, possibly CD45RA-re-expressing memory cells.

Both TRBC1 and TRBC2 were covered by a beta constant-region primer of two equimolar oligonucleotides. TCRdb itself ran the UMI-ligation and nested PCR reads through MiXCR, one entry per CDR3 protein. The sample has 130,000 to 150,000 distinct CDR3 sequences, approximately 15% seen once. The germline V gene has CDR1 SGHTA and CDR2 FQGNSA. V dropped 4 bases and J dropped 1 base, with 11 bases sitting between them. This CDR3 region has 15 residues. The sequence came from a human donor in good health. The chain uses TRBV7-2 and TRBJ2-1; no firm D call. Input material: naive CD4+ T cells from blood. The CDR3 nucleotides are TGTGCCAGCAGCTGGGTCAAGTCGTCCTACAATGAGCAGTTCTTC. Residues: CASSWVKSSYNEQFF. Looking up the rest from reference TRBV7-2 and TRBJ2-1 gives the full variable domain: GAGVSQSPSNKVTEKGKDVELRCDPISGHTALYWYRQSLGQGLEFLIYFQGNSAPDKSGLPSDRFSAERTGGSVSTLTIQRTQQEDSAVYLCASSWVKSSYNEQFFGPGTRLTVL.